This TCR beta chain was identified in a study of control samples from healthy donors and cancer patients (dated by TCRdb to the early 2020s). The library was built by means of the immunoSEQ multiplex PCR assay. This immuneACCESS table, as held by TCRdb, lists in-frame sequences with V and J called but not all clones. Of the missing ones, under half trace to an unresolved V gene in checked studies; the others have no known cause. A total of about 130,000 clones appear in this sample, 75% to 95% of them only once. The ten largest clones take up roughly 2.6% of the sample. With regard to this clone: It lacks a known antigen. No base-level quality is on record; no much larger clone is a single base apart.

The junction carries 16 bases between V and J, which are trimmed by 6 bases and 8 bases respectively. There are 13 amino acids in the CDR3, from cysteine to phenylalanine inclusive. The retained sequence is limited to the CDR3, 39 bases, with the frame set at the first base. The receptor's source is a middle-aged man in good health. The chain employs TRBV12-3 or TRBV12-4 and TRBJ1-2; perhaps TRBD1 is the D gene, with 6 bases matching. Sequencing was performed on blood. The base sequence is TGTGCCAGCAGCCCTACAGGGTTGCGGGGCTACACCTTC. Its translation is CASSPTGLRGYTF.